The entry below gives a single T cell receptor (beta chain) sequence along with its context. PCR used 60 Vbeta primers and 13 Jbeta primers. The protocol was immunoSEQ multiplex PCR, while the TCRdb copy is restricted to in-frame clones and leaves out a portion. Listed are tens of thousands of clones; less than 7% falls within the top ten. This sample was taken from a study of cytomegalovirus exposure and HLA in healthy donors. Sequencing was done on a sample of PBMCs. The receptor was isolated from a girl aged 5-17 years in good health and CMV-seropositive.

CDR3 loop: CASSYQQGATGELFF. The CDR3 DNA follows: TGTGCCAGCAGTTATCAACAGGGGGCCACCGGGGAGCTGTTTTTT. The chain uses TRBV6-5 and TRBJ2-2; 9 positions agree with TRBD1. The CDR3 spans 15 residues. J gave up 4 bases and V 3 bases, and 3 bases lay outside the gene matches. The germline CDR1 and CDR2 sequences are MNHEY and SVGAGI.